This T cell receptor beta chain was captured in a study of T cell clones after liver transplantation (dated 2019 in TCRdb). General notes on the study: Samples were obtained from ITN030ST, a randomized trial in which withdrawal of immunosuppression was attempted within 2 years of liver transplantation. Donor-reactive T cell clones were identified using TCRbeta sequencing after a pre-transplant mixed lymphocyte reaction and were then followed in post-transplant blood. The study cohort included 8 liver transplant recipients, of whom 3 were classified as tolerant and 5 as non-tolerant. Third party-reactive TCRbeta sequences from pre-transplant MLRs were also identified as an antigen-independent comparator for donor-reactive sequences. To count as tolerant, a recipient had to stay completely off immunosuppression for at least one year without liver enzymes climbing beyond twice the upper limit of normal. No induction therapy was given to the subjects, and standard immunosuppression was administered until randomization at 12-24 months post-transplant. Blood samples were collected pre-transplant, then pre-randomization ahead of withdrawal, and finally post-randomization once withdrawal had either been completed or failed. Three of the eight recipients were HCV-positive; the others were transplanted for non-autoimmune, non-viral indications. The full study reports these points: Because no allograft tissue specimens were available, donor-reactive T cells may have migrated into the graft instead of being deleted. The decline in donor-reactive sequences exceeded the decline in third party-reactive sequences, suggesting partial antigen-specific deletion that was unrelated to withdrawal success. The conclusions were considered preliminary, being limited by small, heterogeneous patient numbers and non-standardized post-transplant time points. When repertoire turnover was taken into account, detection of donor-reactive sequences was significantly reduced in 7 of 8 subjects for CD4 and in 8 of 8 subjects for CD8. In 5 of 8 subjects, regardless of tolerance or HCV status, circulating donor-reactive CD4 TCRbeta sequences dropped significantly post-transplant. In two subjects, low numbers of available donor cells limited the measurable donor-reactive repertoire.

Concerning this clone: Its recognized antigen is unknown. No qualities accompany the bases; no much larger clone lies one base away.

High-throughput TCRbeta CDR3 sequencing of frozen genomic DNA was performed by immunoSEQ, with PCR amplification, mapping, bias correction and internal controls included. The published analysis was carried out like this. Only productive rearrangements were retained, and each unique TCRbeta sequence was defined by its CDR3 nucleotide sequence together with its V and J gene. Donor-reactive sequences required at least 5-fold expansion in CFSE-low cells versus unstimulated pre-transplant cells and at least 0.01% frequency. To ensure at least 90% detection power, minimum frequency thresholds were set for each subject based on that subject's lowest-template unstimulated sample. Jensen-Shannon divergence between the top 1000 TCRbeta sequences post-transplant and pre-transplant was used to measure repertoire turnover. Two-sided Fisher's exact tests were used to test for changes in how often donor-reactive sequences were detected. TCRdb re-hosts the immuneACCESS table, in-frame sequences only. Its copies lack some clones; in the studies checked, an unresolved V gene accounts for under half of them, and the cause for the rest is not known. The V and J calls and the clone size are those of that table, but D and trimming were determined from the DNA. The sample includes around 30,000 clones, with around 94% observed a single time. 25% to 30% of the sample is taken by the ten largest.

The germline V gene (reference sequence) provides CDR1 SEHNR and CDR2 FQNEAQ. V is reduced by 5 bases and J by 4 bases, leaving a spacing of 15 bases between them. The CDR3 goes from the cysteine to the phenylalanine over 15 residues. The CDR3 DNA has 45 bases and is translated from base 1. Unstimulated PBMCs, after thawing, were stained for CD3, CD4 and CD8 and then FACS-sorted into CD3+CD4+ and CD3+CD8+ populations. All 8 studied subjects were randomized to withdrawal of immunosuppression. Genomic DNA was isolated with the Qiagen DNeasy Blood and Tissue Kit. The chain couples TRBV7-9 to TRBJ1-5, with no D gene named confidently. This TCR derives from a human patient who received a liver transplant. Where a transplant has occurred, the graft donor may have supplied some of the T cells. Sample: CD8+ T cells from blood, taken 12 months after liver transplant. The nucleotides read TGTGCCAGCAGCGAGTACCGGGGAGGGAATCAGCCCCAGCATTTT. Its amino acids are CASSEYRGGNQPQHF.